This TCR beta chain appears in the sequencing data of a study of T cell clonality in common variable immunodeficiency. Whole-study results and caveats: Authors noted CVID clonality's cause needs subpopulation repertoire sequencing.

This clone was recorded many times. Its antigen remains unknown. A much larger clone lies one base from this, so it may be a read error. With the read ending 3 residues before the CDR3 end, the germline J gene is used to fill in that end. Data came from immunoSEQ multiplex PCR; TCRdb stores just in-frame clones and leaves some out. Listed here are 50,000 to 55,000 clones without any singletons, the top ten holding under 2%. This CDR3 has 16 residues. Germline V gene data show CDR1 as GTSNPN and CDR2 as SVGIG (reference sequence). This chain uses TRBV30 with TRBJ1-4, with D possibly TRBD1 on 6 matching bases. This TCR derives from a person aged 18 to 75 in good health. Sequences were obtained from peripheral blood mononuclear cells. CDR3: CAWSRGRSSGANVLFF. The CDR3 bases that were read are TGTGCCTGGAGCAGGGGACGTAGCTCTGGGGCCAACGTA.